The next 30 T cell receptor beta chains were all read from a single sample in a study of T-cell memory formation after mild COVID-19. TCRdb re-called the 5' RACE reads with MiXCR, one entry per CDR3 protein. The table records roughly 170,000 distinct CDR3 sequences, 20% to 25% of them present only once. Sequencing was performed on PBMCs or a T cell subset sorted from them (not recorded which). The receptor source for this set is an adult woman who had mild COVID-19 (a few samples of this study predate the infection). Cell type and time point are not known.

The CDR3 protein is CASSLNTGPPGSPLHF. The CDR3 DNA sequence: TGTGCCAGCAGCTTAAATACCGGGCCTCCGGGTTCACCCCTCCACTTT. The rearrangement joins TRBV7-9 to TRBJ1-6, with D unresolved. The CDR3 consists of 16 residues. Trimming took off 2 bases at V and 9 bases at J, with 17 bases between the two ends. The germline CDR1 and CDR2 sequences are SEHNR and FQNEAQ (reference sequence).

This clonotype has just a few counts. The V call is TRBV20-1, the J call TRBJ2-3, with TRBD1 matching over 9 bases. The V segment lost 0 bases and the J segment 1 base; nucleotides outside the gene matches: 8. Germline CDR1 DFQATT, CDR2 SNEGSKA (reference sequence). The CDR3 consists of 17 residues. DNA for the CDR3: TGCAGTGCTAGAGATACAGGGGGCGCATATGGCACAGATACGCAGTATTTT. Its translation: CSARDTGGAYGTDTQYF.

This clonotype was counted many times. The J gene is TRBJ2-3, the V gene TRBV6-4; 9 bases map to TRBD2. V was clipped by 2 bases and J by 0 bases; unmatched bases: 3. CDR3 size: 16 residues. Germline V CDR1 and CDR2: MRHNA, SNTAGT. The CDR3, as DNA: TGTGCCAGCAGTGACGGGCGGGAGGGGAGCACAGATACGCAGTATTTT. Translating gives CASSDGREGSTDTQYF.

This clonotype was observed a handful of times. At one boundary the junction diverges from the germline segment, which might be a read error. This sequence joins TRBV3-1 and TRBJ1-2; maybe TRBD1 (5 bases). CDR1 and CDR2 (germline): LGHDT, YNNKEL (reference sequence). The CDR3 extends over 13 amino acids. Written as DNA, the CDR3 is TGTGCCAGCAGCCAAGATACCCCATACAGGACATCCTTC. Protein sequence: CASSQDTPYRTSF.

CDR3 DNA sequence: TGTGCCAGCAGCCAGAAGGGGCTCCTAGACTACGAGCAGTACTTC. Its translation: CASSQKGLLDYEQYF. The chain carries TRBV7-9 and TRBJ2-7; a possible D gene is TRBD1 (5 bases). The ends were cut back, 5 bases at V and 3 bases at J, with 17 bases in the middle. The germline CDR1 and CDR2 sequences are SEHNR and FQNEAQ (reference sequence). This CDR3 is 15 amino acids long.

At least ten counts were recorded for this clonotype. The rearrangement joins TRBV24-1 to TRBJ2-7; TRBD1 or TRBD2 may be the D gene (5 bases each). V lost 1 base and J lost 6, with 9 bases in between. The CDR3 is 13 residues long. Per the germline V gene, CDR1 is KGHDR and CDR2 is SFDVKD. The CDR3 DNA follows: TGTGCCACCAGTGATTTTGGGGGTGGCGAGCAGTACTTC. It yields the protein CATSDFGGGEQYF.

This clonotype was picked up a small number of times. CDR3 sequence: CASSLIPGTGRETQYF. The CDR3 DNA reads TGTGCCAGCAGTTTAATTCCTGGGACAGGGCGTGAGACCCAGTACTTC. This rearrangement joins TRBV27 to TRBJ2-5; 9 nucleotides line up with TRBD1. The CDR3 runs to 16 residues. J gave up 5 bases and V 2 bases, and 9 bases lay outside the gene matches. Germline V CDR1 and CDR2: MNHEY, SMNVEV (reference sequence).

The chain joins TRBV12-3 or TRBV12-4 to TRBJ2-5; unclear D gene. CDR3 length: 13 amino acids. Deletions cut 1 base from V and 3 bases from J, with 6 bases between. The DNA for the CDR3 is TGTGCCAGCAGTTTAGACGGAGAAGAGACCCAGTACTTC. Residues: CASSLDGEETQYF.

The chain recombines TRBV12-3 or TRBV12-4 with TRBJ2-1; no reliable D call. CDR3 length: 12 amino acids. The V gene lost 9 bases and the J gene lost 3 bases, with 9 bases spanning the gap. The DNA of the CDR3 is TGTGCCAGTTTTTACGGCTACAATGAGCAGTTCTTC. Amino acid sequence: CASFYGYNEQFF.

This rearrangement joins TRBV9 to TRBJ1-1; no firm D call. The CDR3 length is 16 residues. Trimming left V 4 bases short and J 1 base short, with 17 bases between. CDR1 is SGDLS and CDR2 is YYNGEE in the germline V gene. The DNA of the CDR3 is TGTGCCAGCAGCCTCACCCCCAGAGACCCGAACACTGAAGCTTTCTTT. Translated, it gives CASSLTPRDPNTEAFF.

The chain couples TRBV11-2 to TRBJ2-7; TRBD2 agrees at 10 bases. Germline V lookup: CDR1 SGHAT, CDR2 FQNNGV. This CDR3 is 12 amino acids long. After removal of 4 bases from V and 7 bases from J, the junction contained 1 base not matched to a gene. CDR3 sequence reads: CASSSTSGEQYF. The CDR3 bases are TGTGCCAGCAGCTCGACTAGCGGGGAGCAGTACTTC.

The rearrangement joins TRBV7-2 to TRBJ1-1; 7 nucleotides match TRBD1. This CDR3 comprises 14 residues. The germline CDR1 and CDR2 sequences are SGHTA and FQGNSA. V lost 5 bases, J lost 8 bases, and 11 bases stayed unmatched. The CDR3 is CASSAGLGGFEAFF. The DNA of the CDR3 is TGTGCCAGCAGCGCTGGGTTAGGGGGCTTCGAAGCTTTCTTT.

There are a few counts of this clonotype. This chain links TRBV7-9 with TRBJ1-2; D gene unclear. The CDR3 length is 14 residues. Germline V gene sequence: CDR1 SEHNR, CDR2 FQNEAQ (reference sequence). V was clipped by 4 bases and J by 6 bases, with 15 bases between them. The CDR3 here is CASSSGLSGDGYTF. The CDR3 bases are TGTGCCAGCAGCTCCGGTCTCTCGGGCGATGGCTACACCTTC. Full variable domain (missing parts from reference TRBV7-9 and TRBJ1-2): DTGVSQNPRHKITKRGQNVTFRCDPISEHNRLYWYRQTLGQGPEFLTYFQNEAQLEKSRLLSDRFSAERPKGSFSTLEIQRTEQGDSAMYLCASSSGLSGDGYTFGSGTRLTVV.

This rearrangement joins TRBV11-3 to TRBJ2-7, with 8 bases aligning to TRBD1. The CDR3 runs to 15 residues. Germline V gives CDR1 SGHNT, CDR2 YENEEA. The V and J ends lost 4 bases and 2 bases, in that order; junction bases with no gene match: 7. This CDR3 reads CASSYPTGATYEQYF. DNA of the CDR3: TGTGCCAGCAGCTACCCGACAGGGGCAACCTACGAGCAGTACTTC.

The J gene is TRBJ2-3, the V gene TRBV7-6, with 8 positions matching TRBD1. In germline, CDR1 is SGHVS, CDR2 FNYEAQ. The V and J ends lost 5 bases and 2 bases, in that order; junction bases with no gene match: 6. There are 15 residues in the CDR3. The CDR3 spells CASSGTTGDTDTQYF. DNA for the CDR3: TGTGCCAGCAGCGGAACGACAGGGGACACAGATACGCAGTATTTT.

The chain combines TRBV12-3 or TRBV12-4 with TRBJ2-5; 10 positions match TRBD2. Trimming at V came to 6 bases and at J to 5 bases, leaving 15 bases not matched to a gene. The CDR3 is 17 residues long. This chain's CDR3 is CASSPYGRAGGPETQYF. CDR3 coding DNA: TGTGCCAGCAGCCCCTATGGACGAGCGGGGGGGCCGGAGACCCAGTACTTC.

This clonotype was detected a few times. The V call is TRBV6-2 or TRBV6-3, the J call TRBJ2-5; TRBD1 is a possible D gene (5 bases). Germline V lookup: CDR1 MNHEY, CDR2 SVGEGT. CDR3 size: 14 residues. Trimming shortened V by 5 bases and J by 2 bases, and 12 bases separated the two germline ends. DNA of the CDR3: TGTGCCAGCAGTCTCATTGGGGCGCAAGAGACCCAGTACTTC. As protein: CASSLIGAQETQYF.

The CDR3 sequence is CASWGTSGMKNIQYF. CDR3 nucleotide sequence: TGTGCCAGCTGGGGGACTAGCGGTATGAAAAACATTCAGTACTTC. The chain couples TRBV2 to TRBJ2-4, with 11 bases identical to TRBD2. Per the germline V gene, CDR1 is SNHLY and CDR2 is FYNNEI. Unmatched junction bases numbered 7, after V lost 8 bases and J lost 4 bases. CDR3 length equals 15 residues.

The V gene is TRBV7-9, the J gene TRBJ2-5; a weak D match, TRBD2 (6 bases). V dropped 8 bases and J dropped 5 bases, with 18 bases sitting between them. The germline V gene has CDR1 SEHNR and CDR2 FQNEAQ (reference sequence). The CDR3 has 14 amino acids. The CDR3 region is CASYGGGRRETQYF. CDR3 coding DNA: TGTGCCAGCTACGGAGGAGGGAGAAGGGAGACCCAGTACTTC.

CDR3 protein: CASNPGGADGYTF. In DNA form, the CDR3 reads TGTGCCAGCAACCCTGGTGGGGCGGATGGCTACACCTTC. This chain uses TRBV7-9 with TRBJ1-2; a weak D match, TRBD1 (5 bases). The CDR3 sequence is 13 residues long. V lost 7 bases to trimming and J lost 6 bases, with 15 bases between them. CDR1 SEHNR and CDR2 FQNEAQ come from the germline V gene (reference sequence).

This chain connects TRBV6-2 or TRBV6-3 to TRBJ2-5; D is uncertain. CDR1 MNHEY and CDR2 SVGEGT come from the germline V gene. V was clipped by 3 bases and J by 2 bases, with 7 bases between them. The CDR3 covers 13 residues. For the CDR3, the DNA is TGTGCCAGCAGTTATGAGCCACAAGAGACCCAGTACTTC. Translation gives CASSYEPQETQYF.

The chain combines TRBV24-1 with TRBJ1-5; D unresolved. V lost 4 bases to trimming and J lost 4 bases, with 4 bases between them. The CDR3 has 12 amino acids. Germline V CDR1 and CDR2: KGHDR, SFDVKD. The CDR3 DNA reads as TGTGCCACCAGTGACGGGAATCAGCCCCAGCATTTT. Its protein is CATSDGNQPQHF.

The chain carries TRBV6-5 and TRBJ1-2; D is possibly TRBD1 (5 bases). V was pared by 0 bases and J by 0 bases, with 8 bases between. The CDR3 runs to 15 residues. CDR1 is MNHEY, CDR2 SVGAGI, per germline. The CDR3 here is CASSYSGGSNYGYTF. For the CDR3, the DNA is TGTGCCAGCAGTTACTCCGGGGGTTCTAACTATGGCTACACCTTC.

The chain couples TRBV5-1 to TRBJ2-4; tentatively, D is TRBD1 (5 bases). The V gene's germline CDR1 is SGHRS and CDR2 YFSETQ. This CDR3 has 15 residues. V shed 0 bases and J shed 0 bases, with 7 bases lying between them. The CDR3: CASSLAGLAKNIQYF. CDR3 bases: TGCGCCAGCAGCTTGGCAGGGCTAGCCAAAAACATTCAGTACTTC.

In its sample, this clonotype was seen a few times. The DNA of the CDR3 is TGCGCCAGCAGCTGGCGGACGCCAGATACGCAGTATTTT. It translates to CASSWRTPDTQYF. The chain employs TRBV5-1 and TRBJ2-3; no definite D call. V dropped 3 bases and J dropped 4 bases, with 9 bases sitting between them. The CDR3 loop spans 13 amino acids. Germline CDR1 is SGHRS and CDR2 is YFSETQ.

The table lists this clonotype with a few counts. The genes are TRBV7-9 and TRBJ1-1; tentatively, D is TRBD1 (5 bases). CDR3 length equals 15 residues. Germline loops: CDR1 SEHNR, CDR2 FQNEAQ (reference sequence). The V end was cut by 5 bases, the J end by 3 bases, with 16 bases between. CDR3 DNA sequence: TGTGCCAGCAGCACAGAGACAGATCTTTACACTGAAGCTTTCTTT. It specifies CASSTETDLYTEAFF. The full variable domain, completed using reference TRBV7-9 and TRBJ1-1, is DTGVSQNPRHKITKRGQNVTFRCDPISEHNRLYWYRQTLGQGPEFLTYFQNEAQLEKSRLLSDRFSAERPKGSFSTLEIQRTEQGDSAMYLCASSTETDLYTEAFFGQGTRLTVV.

The chain couples TRBV12-2 to TRBJ1-5. TRBV12-2 is a documented pseudogene. The length of the CDR3 is 12 residues. In nucleotides, the CDR3 is TGTGCAAGTCGCTTTAATGCCCAGCCCCAGCATTTT. This gives the protein CASRFNAQPQHF.

The rearrangement uses TRBV4-1 and TRBJ1-1, with D perhaps TRBD1 (5 bases). V dropped 4 bases and J dropped 2 bases, with 14 bases sitting between them. There are 15 residues in the CDR3. CDR1 is MGHRA and CDR2 is YSYEKL in the germline V gene. CDR3 bases: TGCGCCAGCAGCCTATCGGGACTGGGAAACACTGAAGCTTTCTTT. Translation: CASSLSGLGNTEAFF.

The rearrangement joins TRBV5-1 to TRBJ1-2; D is possibly TRBD1 (6 bases). V lost 0 bases and J 5 bases, leaving 17 bases between the germline ends. The CDR3 contains 16 residues. In germline, CDR1 is SGHRS, CDR2 YFSETQ. CDR3 amino acids: CASSLVRDNLRYGYTF. CDR3 DNA sequence: TGCGCCAGCAGCTTGGTACGGGACAACCTGCGGTATGGCTACACCTTC.

The chain uses TRBV4-3 and TRBJ2-3, with 8 positions matching TRBD2. In germline, CDR1 is LGHNA, CDR2 YSLEER. Losses at the gene ends were 2 bases for V and 8 bases for J; bases not matched to a gene: 9. This CDR3 is 15 amino acids long. Here the CDR3 reads CASSQTSGPGGTQYF. The CDR3 DNA is TGCGCCAGCAGCCAAACTAGCGGTCCTGGAGGTACGCAGTATTTT.